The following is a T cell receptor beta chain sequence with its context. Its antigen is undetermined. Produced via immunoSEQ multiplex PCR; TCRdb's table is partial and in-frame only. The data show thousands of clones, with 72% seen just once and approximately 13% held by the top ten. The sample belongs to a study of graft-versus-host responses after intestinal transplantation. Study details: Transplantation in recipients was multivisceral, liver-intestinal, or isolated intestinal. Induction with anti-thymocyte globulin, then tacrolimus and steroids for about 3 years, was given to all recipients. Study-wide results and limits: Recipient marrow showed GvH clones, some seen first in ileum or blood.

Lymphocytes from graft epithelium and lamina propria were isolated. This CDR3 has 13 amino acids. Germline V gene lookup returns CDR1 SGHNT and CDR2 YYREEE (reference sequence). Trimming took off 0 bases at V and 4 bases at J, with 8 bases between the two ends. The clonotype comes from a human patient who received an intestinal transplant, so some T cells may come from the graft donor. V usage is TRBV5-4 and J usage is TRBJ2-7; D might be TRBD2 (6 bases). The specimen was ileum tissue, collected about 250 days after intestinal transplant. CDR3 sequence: CASSLGGGYEQYF. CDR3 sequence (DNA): TGTGCCAGCAGCTTGGGGGGAGGATACGAGCAGTACTTC.